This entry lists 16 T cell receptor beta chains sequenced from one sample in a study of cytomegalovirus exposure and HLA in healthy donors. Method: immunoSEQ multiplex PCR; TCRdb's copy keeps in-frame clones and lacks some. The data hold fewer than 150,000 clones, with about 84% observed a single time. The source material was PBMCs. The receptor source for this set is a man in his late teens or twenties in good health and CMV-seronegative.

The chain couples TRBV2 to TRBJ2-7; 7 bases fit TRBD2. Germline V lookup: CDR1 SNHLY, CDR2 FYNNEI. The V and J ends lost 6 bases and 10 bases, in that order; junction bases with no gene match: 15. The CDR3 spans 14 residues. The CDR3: CASSPAVGGGLQYF. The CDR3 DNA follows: TGTGCCAGCAGCCCGGCGGTGGGCGGGGGACTTCAGTACTTC.

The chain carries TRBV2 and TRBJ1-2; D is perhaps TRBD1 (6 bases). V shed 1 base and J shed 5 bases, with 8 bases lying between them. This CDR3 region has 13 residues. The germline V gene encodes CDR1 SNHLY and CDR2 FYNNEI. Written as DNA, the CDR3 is TGTGCCAGCAGTGAAGAACAGGGATATGGCTACACCTTC. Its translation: CASSEEQGYGYTF.

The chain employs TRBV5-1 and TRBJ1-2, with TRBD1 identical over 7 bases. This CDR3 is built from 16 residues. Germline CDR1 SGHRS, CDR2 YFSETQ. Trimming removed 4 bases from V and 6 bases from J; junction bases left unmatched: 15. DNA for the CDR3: TGCGCCAGCAGCCCTAGAACCAGGGGGATCAAGGATGGCTACACCTTC. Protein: CASSPRTRGIKDGYTF. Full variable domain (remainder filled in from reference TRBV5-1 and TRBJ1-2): KAGVTQTPRYLIKTRGQQVTLSCSPISGHRSVSWYQQTPGQGLQFLFEYFSETQRNKGNFPGRFSGRQFSNSRSEMNVSTLELGDSALYLCASSPRTRGIKDGYTFGSGTRLTVV.

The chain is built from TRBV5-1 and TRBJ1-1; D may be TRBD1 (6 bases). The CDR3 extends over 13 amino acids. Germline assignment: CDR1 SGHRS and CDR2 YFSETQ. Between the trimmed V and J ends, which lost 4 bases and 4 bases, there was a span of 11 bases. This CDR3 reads CASSVRDITEAFF. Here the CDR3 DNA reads TGCGCCAGCAGCGTAAGGGACATCACTGAAGCTTTCTTT.

CDR3 nucleotide sequence: TGTGCCTGGAGTGTACAGAAGACCTACCAAGATACGCAGTATTTT. Encoded protein: CAWSVQKTYQDTQYF. The rearrangement joins TRBV30 to TRBJ2-3; D not certain. Germline lookup yields CDR1 GTSNPN and CDR2 SVGIG (reference sequence). There are 15 residues in the CDR3. The V gene lost 0 bases and the J gene lost 5 bases, with 15 bases spanning the gap.

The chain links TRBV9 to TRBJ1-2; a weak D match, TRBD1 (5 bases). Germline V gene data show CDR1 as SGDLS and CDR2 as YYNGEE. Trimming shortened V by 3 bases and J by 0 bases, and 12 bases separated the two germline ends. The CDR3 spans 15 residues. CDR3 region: CASSATTASNYGYTF. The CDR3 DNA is TGTGCCAGCAGCGCCACGACAGCCTCTAACTATGGCTACACCTTC.

The CDR3 spells CASSPTQETQYF. The DNA of the CDR3 is TGTGCCAGCAGTCCGACTCAAGAGACCCAGTACTTC. The chain has TRBV6-5 and TRBJ2-5; unclear D gene. Germline CDR1 is MNHEY and CDR2 is SVGAGI. The ends were cut back, 5 bases at V and 2 bases at J, with 6 bases in the middle. The CDR3 consists of 12 residues.

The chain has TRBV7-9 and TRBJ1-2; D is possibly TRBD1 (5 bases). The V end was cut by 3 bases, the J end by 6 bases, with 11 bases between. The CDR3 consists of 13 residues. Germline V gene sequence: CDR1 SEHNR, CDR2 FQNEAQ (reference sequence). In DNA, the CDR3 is TGTGCCAGCAGCTTTGACAGCGTCAATGGCTACACCTTC. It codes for CASSFDSVNGYTF.

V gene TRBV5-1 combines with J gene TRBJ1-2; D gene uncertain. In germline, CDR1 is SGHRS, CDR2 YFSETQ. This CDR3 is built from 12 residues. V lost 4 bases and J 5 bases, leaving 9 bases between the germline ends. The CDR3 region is CASSGGLYGYTF. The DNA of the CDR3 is TGCGCCAGCAGCGGAGGGCTTTATGGCTACACCTTC.

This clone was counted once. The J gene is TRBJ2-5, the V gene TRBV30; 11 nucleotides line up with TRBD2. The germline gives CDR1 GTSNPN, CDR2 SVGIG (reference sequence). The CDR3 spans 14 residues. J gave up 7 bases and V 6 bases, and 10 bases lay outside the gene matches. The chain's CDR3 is CACGGASGGSTQYF. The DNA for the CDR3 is TGTGCCTGTGGAGGGGCTAGCGGGGGGTCGACCCAGTACTTC.

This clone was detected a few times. CDR3 coding DNA: TGTGCCAGCAGGCATAGAACAGGGGGGGCAGATACGCAGTATTTT. Its translation: CASRHRTGGADTQYF. The rearrangement links TRBV27 to TRBJ2-3; TRBD1 is a possible D gene (8 bases). Between the trimmed V and J ends, which lost 6 bases and 4 bases, there was a span of 17 bases. The CDR3 has 15 amino acids. CDR1 MNHEY and CDR2 SMNVEV come from the germline V gene (reference sequence).

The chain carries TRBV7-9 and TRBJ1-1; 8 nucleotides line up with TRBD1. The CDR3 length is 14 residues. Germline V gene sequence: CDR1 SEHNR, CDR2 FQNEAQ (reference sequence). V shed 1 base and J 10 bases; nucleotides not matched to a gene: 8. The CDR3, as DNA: TGTGCCAGCAGCTTAGGACAGGGGCCGATTGGAGCTTTCTTT. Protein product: CASSLGQGPIGAFF.

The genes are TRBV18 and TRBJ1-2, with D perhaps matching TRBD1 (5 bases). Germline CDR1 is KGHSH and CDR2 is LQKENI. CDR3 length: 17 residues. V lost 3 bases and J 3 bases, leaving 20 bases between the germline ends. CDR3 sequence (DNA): TGTGCCAGCTCACCCACGACCGACAGAACCTCTTACTATGGCTACACCTTC. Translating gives CASSPTTDRTSYYGYTF.

CDR3 bases: TGCGCCAGCAGCTGGAGTAACTCTGGGGCCAACGTCCTGACTTTC. This encodes CASSWSNSGANVLTF. The genes are TRBV5-1 and TRBJ2-6; D call uncertain. The length of the CDR3 is 15 residues. Trimming pared 3 bases from V and 0 bases from J, leaving 7 bases between. CDR1 SGHRS and CDR2 YFSETQ come from the germline V gene.

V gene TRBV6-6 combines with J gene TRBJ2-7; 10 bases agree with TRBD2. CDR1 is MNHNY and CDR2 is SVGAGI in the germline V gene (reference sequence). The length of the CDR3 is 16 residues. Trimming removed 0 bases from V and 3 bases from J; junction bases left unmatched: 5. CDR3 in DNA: TGTGCCAGCAGTTACTCTATACAGCGGGAGGGCTACGAGCAGTACTTC. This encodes CASSYSIQREGYEQYF.

The CDR3 region is CASSSGLAGGTNTGELFF. CDR3 DNA sequence: TGCGCCAGCAGCTCAGGACTAGCGGGGGGAACGAACACCGGGGAGCTGTTTTTT. The J gene is TRBJ2-2, the V gene TRBV5-1; 14 bases align to TRBD2. V shed 3 bases, J shed 0 bases, and the junction held 4 bases outside the gene matches. Per germline, CDR1 SGHRS and CDR2 YFSETQ. CDR3 length: 18 residues.